These T cell receptor beta chains were read from a single sample in a study of T cell repertoires in cytomegalovirus infection. TCRdb independently ran MiXCR on the reads; one entry per CDR3 protein. The sample consists of fewer than 350,000 distinct CDR3 sequences, 17% of them appearing once. The sequenced material came from PBMCs. The source of these receptors is a human donor in good health (CMV status not recorded). Some clones in this sample may be carry-over from other donors' samples. The CDR3 runs from the conserved cysteine through the conserved F or W. Fields, in order: J gene, clone size, D gene, V gene, CDR3 protein, CDR3 DNA. A D gene is named only where the DNA matches it firmly. Clone size is shown for a subset of rows, as once, few, many or a class of expanded clone.

>TRBJ2-3|many|-|TRBV7-2
CASSKDPGARYTDTQYF
TGTGCCAGCAGCAAGGACCCAGGGGCCCGTTACACAGATACGCAGTATTTT
>TRBJ2-3|-|-|TRBV7-8
CASSPRVDTQYF
TGTGCCAGCAGCCCCAGAGTGGATACGCAGTATTTT
>TRBJ2-1|many|TRBD1|TRBV6-1
CASRKDHRGLSSYNEQFF
TGTGCCAGCAGAAAAGATCACAGGGGTTTGAGCTCCTACAATGAGCAGTTCTTC
>TRBJ1-2|-|TRBD1|TRBV12-3/TRBV12-4
CASSQGQIYGYTF
TGTGCCAGCAGTCAGGGACAGATATATGGCTACACCTTC
>TRBJ1-5|-|-|TRBV10-3
CAIMSGDNQPQHF
TGTGCCATCATGTCAGGGGACAATCAGCCCCAGCATTTT
>TRBJ1-2|-|TRBD1|TRBV9
CASSVATGIGYGYTF
TGTGCCAGCAGCGTAGCGACAGGGATAGGCTATGGCTACACCTTC
>TRBJ1-1|many|-|TRBV7-9
CASAGFSPEAFF
TGTGCCAGCGCAGGGTTTTCCCCTGAAGCTTTCTTT
>TRBJ2-2|-|-|TRBV20-1
CSAPDLAEDTGELFF
TGCAGTGCTCCAGACTTAGCGGAAGACACCGGGGAGCTGTTTTTT
>TRBJ2-5|-|TRBD1|TRBV5-1
CASSLPGQGQETQYF
TGCGCCAGCAGCCTCCCGGGACAGGGGCAAGAGACCCAGTACTTC
>TRBJ2-1|-|-|TRBV4-3
CASSQDAGRPYNEQFF
TGCGCCAGCAGCCAAGACGCAGGCCGACCCTACAATGAGCAGTTCTTC
>TRBJ2-5|many|-|TRBV7-6
CASSLMSDQETQYF
TGTGCCAGCAGCTTAATGTCAGACCAAGAGACCCAGTACTTC
>TRBJ2-1|many|TRBD1|TRBV6-2/TRBV6-3
CASSTVPDRIRKEQFF
TGTGCCAGCAGCACCGTCCCGGACAGGATAAGGAAAGAGCAGTTCTTC
>TRBJ2-7|-|TRBD1|TRBV5-1
CASSRAGGVSYEQYF
TGCGCCAGCAGCCGGGCAGGGGGTGTCTCCTACGAGCAGTACTTC
>TRBJ1-6|many|-|TRBV28
CASKDGSSYNSPLHF
TGTGCCAGCAAGGACGGCAGCTCCTATAATTCACCCCTCCACTTT
>TRBJ1-5|many|-|TRBV7-2
CASSRGPSNQPQHF
TGTGCCAGCAGCCGAGGACCTAGCAATCAGCCCCAGCATTTT
>TRBJ2-7|few|TRBD1|TRBV11-1
CASRIQGAYEQYF
TGTGCCAGCAGAATTCAGGGGGCCTACGAGCAGTACTTC
>TRBJ2-3|many|-|TRBV7-9
CASSRQSGTDTQYF
TGTGCCAGCAGTCGTCAAAGCGGCACAGATACGCAGTATTTT
>TRBJ2-2|many|TRBD1|TRBV12-3/TRBV12-4
CASSAGTGVTTGELFF
TGTGCCAGTTCTGCCGGGACAGGGGTCACCACCGGGGAGCTGTTTTTT
>TRBJ1-1|many|-|TRBV7-2
CASSPDRQTEAFF
TGTGCCAGCAGCCCAGACAGACAAACTGAAGCTTTCTTT
>TRBJ1-2|many|-|TRBV12-3/TRBV12-4
CASSFGPGGYTF
TGTGCCAGCAGTTTCGGACCGGGCGGCTACACCTTC
>TRBJ1-1|few|TRBD1|TRBV12-3/TRBV12-4
CASSPTGSPEAFF
TGTGCCAGCAGTCCGACAGGGAGCCCTGAAGCTTTCTTT
>TRBJ2-1|many|-|TRBV11-2
CASSLARVRGYNEQFF
TGTGCCAGCAGCTTAGCAAGGGTTAGGGGTTACAATGAGCAGTTCTTC
>TRBJ2-1|-|-|TRBV12-3/TRBV12-4
CASRFGFSEQFF
TGTGCCAGCAGGTTTGGGTTTTCTGAGCAGTTCTTC
>TRBJ1-1|-|TRBD1|TRBV7-4
CASSLSGTGAFF
TGTGCCAGCAGCTTATCCGGGACAGGGGCTTTCTTT
>TRBJ1-6|-|-|TRBV4-1
CASSQDGRRISPLHF
TGCGCCAGCAGCCAAGATGGTAGGAGGATTTCACCCCTCCACTTT
>TRBJ1-6|many|TRBD1|TRBV11-2
CASSEQGGPLHF
TGTGCCAGCAGCGAACAGGGGGGACCCCTCCACTTT
>TRBJ2-5|many|TRBD2|TRBV7-2
CASSFLASGGAIQETQYF
TGTGCCAGCAGCTTTCTGGCTAGCGGGGGGGCCATTCAAGAGACCCAGTACTTC
>TRBJ1-1|many|-|TRBV2
CASLKEMNTEAFF
TGTGCCAGCCTAAAGGAGATGAACACTGAAGCTTTCTTT
>TRBJ1-6|few|TRBD1|TRBV10-3
CAISSQGTNSPLHF
TGTGCCATCTCATCACAGGGGACCAACTCACCCCTCCACTTT
>TRBJ2-5|-|TRBD1|TRBV12-3/TRBV12-4
CASKTGAFQETQYF
TGTGCCAGCAAGACAGGGGCCTTCCAAGAGACCCAGTACTTC
>TRBJ1-5|-|-|TRBV27
CATQAGSNQPQHF
TGTGCCACCCAGGCGGGTAGCAATCAGCCCCAGCATTTT
>TRBJ2-5|-|-|TRBV20-1
CSARPYVGGTQETQYF
TGCAGTGCTAGACCATATGTTGGGGGCACGCAAGAGACCCAGTACTTC
>TRBJ1-2|-|-|TRBV7-9
CASSSEQGQVYYGYTF
TGTGCCAGCAGCTCAGAGCAGGGACAAGTTTACTATGGCTACACCTTC
>TRBJ2-6|few|-|TRBV20-1
CSVAGGALGANVLTF
TGCAGTGTCGCAGGAGGGGCGCTTGGGGCCAACGTCCTGACTTTC
>TRBJ2-3|-|-|TRBV25-1
CASSEGQAFSTDTQYF
TGTGCCAGCAGTGAAGGTCAGGCTTTCAGCACAGATACGCAGTATTTT
>TRBJ2-1|few|-|TRBV20-1
CSASRGNEQFF
TGCAGTGCTTCCAGGGGCAATGAGCAGTTCTTC
>TRBJ2-3|many|TRBD2|TRBV20-1
CSARWPSGGISTDTQYF
TGCAGTGCTAGATGGCCAAGCGGGGGGATTAGCACAGATACGCAGTATTTT
>TRBJ1-1|many|-|TRBV12-3/TRBV12-4
CASNSKLRDTEAFF
TGTGCCAGCAACTCTAAATTAAGGGACACTGAAGCTTTCTTT
>TRBJ2-1|many|TRBD2|TRBV7-8
CASSLARGGTYNEQFF
TGTGCCAGCAGCTTAGCGCGGGGGGGTACCTACAATGAGCAGTTCTTC
>TRBJ2-7|few|TRBD1|TRBV25-1
CASSYRGDEQYF
TGTGCCAGCAGTTACAGGGGTGACGAGCAGTACTTC
>TRBJ2-2|few|-|TRBV4-1
CASSQEGLFTGELFF
TGCGCCAGCAGCCAAGAGGGCCTTTTCACCGGGGAGCTGTTTTTT
>TRBJ1-5|few|-|TRBV7-9
CASSLAGGEPQHF
TGTGCCAGCAGCTTAGCGGGTGGGGAGCCCCAGCATTTT
>TRBJ1-1|-|-|TRBV7-9
CASSLGAGRFGTEAFF
TGTGCCAGCAGCTTAGGGGCAGGGAGATTCGGCACTGAAGCTTTCTTT
>TRBJ2-2|few|-|TRBV6-2/TRBV6-3
CASSFWLTGELFF
TGTGCCAGCAGTTTTTGGCTGACCGGGGAGCTGTTTTTT
>TRBJ2-7|many|-|TRBV6-2/TRBV6-3
CASSPRQDYEQYF
TGTGCCAGCAGCCCTCGGCAGGACTACGAGCAGTACTTC
>TRBJ2-7|-|-|TRBV28
CASSLFRGPDPYEQYF
TGTGCCAGCAGTTTATTCAGGGGCCCGGACCCCTACGAGCAGTACTTC
>TRBJ1-6|many|-|TRBV4-1
CASSLEGSPLHF
TGCGCCAGCAGCCTCGAAGGTTCACCCCTCCACTTT